These 29 T cell receptor beta chains share one sample of origin, sequenced in a study of blood T cell repertoires in COVID-19 (dated by TCRdb to about 2020). Receptors were amplified or captured by the immunoSEQ multiplex PCR assay. TCRdb took over this immuneACCESS table, retaining in-frame rearrangements with V and J assigned. Such tables are incomplete; in checked studies, under half of the missing clones stem from an unresolved V gene, and the remainder is unexplained. The sample contains around 250,000 clones, 80% to 90% of them found a single time. The ten largest account for over 2.5% of the sample. Sequenced sample: PBMCs or T cells enriched from blood (not recorded which). These receptors were collected from a woman in her thirties or forties who had been exposed to COVID-19.

The V and J genes are TRBV18 and TRBJ1-3; 7 nucleotides match TRBD1. This CDR3 comprises 17 residues. V shed 2 bases, J shed 0 bases, and the junction held 7 bases outside the gene matches. CDR1 is KGHSH, CDR2 LQKENI, per germline. CDR3: CASSPSTGFSSGNTIYF. The CDR3 DNA reads TGTGCCAGCTCACCATCGACAGGGTTTTCCTCTGGAAACACCATATATTTT.

The rearrangement uses TRBV6-1 and TRBJ2-7, with D hard to call. Germline V lookup: CDR1 MNHNS, CDR2 SASEGT. This CDR3 region has 12 residues. V was clipped by 1 base and J by 7 bases, with 8 bases between them. Here the CDR3 reads CASSEGLGEQYV. The DNA of the CDR3 is TGTGCCAGCAGTGAAGGTCTCGGGGAGCAGTACGTC.

This clone came up a few times. The chain combines TRBV4-1 with TRBJ1-3; maybe TRBD1 (6 bases). The CDR3 covers 17 residues. Germline CDR1 MGHRA, CDR2 YSYEKL. The V gene lost 0 bases and the J gene lost 6 bases, with 18 bases spanning the gap. The CDR3, as DNA: TGCGCCAGCAGCCAAGATGCGACAGGAATGACCCAAAACACCATATATTTT. Residues: CASSQDATGMTQNTIYF.

The J gene is TRBJ2-1, the V gene TRBV24-1, with unresolved D. This CDR3 is built from 15 residues. Germline values: CDR1 KGHDR, CDR2 SFDVKD. The V gene lost 0 bases and the J gene lost 7 bases, with 12 bases spanning the gap. The CDR3 loop is CATSDLRFSVNEQFF. CDR3 nucleotide sequence: TGTGCCACCAGTGATTTGCGGTTTTCGGTAAATGAGCAGTTCTTC.

V is TRBV6-2 or TRBV6-3 and J is TRBJ2-7, with no clear D. V was clipped by 1 base and J by 5 bases, with 6 bases between them. The CDR3 has 12 residues. Germline loops: CDR1 MNHEY, CDR2 SVGEGT. The CDR3 DNA reads as TGTGCCAGCAGTTACTACAATAACGAGCAGTACGTC. Translation gives CASSYYNNEQYV.

V gene TRBV4-1 combines with J gene TRBJ1-5, with TRBD1 matching over 8 bases. Germline assignment: CDR1 MGHRA and CDR2 YSYEKL. The V and J ends lost 0 bases and 9 bases, in that order; junction bases with no gene match: 7. The length of the CDR3 is 15 residues. CDR3 bases: TGCGCCAGCAGCCAAGAAGGTCAGGGGGCGCGGCCCCAGCATTTT. This encodes CASSQEGQGARPQHF.

The chain is built from TRBV28 and TRBJ1-1; possible D gene TRBD1, 5 bases. The germline CDR1 and CDR2 sequences are MDHEN and SYDVKM. Trimming cost V 6 bases and J 0 bases, with 14 bases left between them. The CDR3 spans 15 residues. The CDR3 region has the DNA TGTGCCAGCAGCTCCTGGGGACTGTTGAACACTGAAGCTTTCTTT. Translation gives CASSSWGLLNTEAFF. Combining the CDR3 with reference TRBV28 and TRBJ1-1 gives the whole variable domain DVKVTQSSRYLVKRTGEKVFLECVQDMDHENMFWYRQDPGLGLRLIYFSYDVKMKEKGDIPEGYSVSREKKERFSLILESASTNQTSMYLCASSSWGLLNTEAFFGQGTRLTVV.

This chain connects TRBV7-6 to TRBJ1-1; D ambiguous. Trimming cost V 4 bases and J 0 bases, with 12 bases left between them. CDR1 is SGHVS and CDR2 is FNYEAQ in the germline V gene. The CDR3 runs to 15 residues. In nucleotides, the CDR3 is TGTGCCAGCAGCTCAAGTCCCAGAATGAACACTGAAGCTTTCTTT. This sequence encodes CASSSSPRMNTEAFF.

This chain joins TRBV4-2 and TRBJ1-4; D call uncertain. The V end lost 0 bases, the J end lost 8 bases, and 16 bases lay between the germline ends. The CDR3 spans 16 residues. CDR1 and CDR2 from the germline V gene are LGHNA and YNFKEQ. The CDR3, as DNA: TGTGCCAGCAGCCAAGATCGGTCAGGCATTGAAGAAAAACTGTTTTTT. Translating gives CASSQDRSGIEEKLFF.

V usage is TRBV5-5 and J usage is TRBJ1-3; D remains ambiguous. The germline V gene has CDR1 SGHKS and CDR2 YYEKEE (reference sequence). This CDR3 region has 16 residues. V lost 4 bases to trimming and J lost 0 bases, with 14 bases between them. Here the CDR3 DNA reads TGTGCCAGCAGCAACAATCCGACGGGCTCTGGAAACACCATATATTTT. Translating it yields CASSNNPTGSGNTIYF.

The chain couples TRBV10-3 to TRBJ1-1; maybe TRBD1 (6 bases). V was clipped by 2 bases and J by 1 base, with 8 bases between them. The CDR3 runs to 14 residues. CDR1 and CDR2 from the germline V gene are ENHRY and SYGVKD. Here the CDR3 reads CAISEPGANTEAFF. DNA for the CDR3: TGTGCCATCAGTGAGCCAGGGGCGAACACTGAAGCTTTCTTT.

The chain employs TRBV4-1 and TRBJ2-2; TRBD2 matches 11 bases. The V and J ends lost 2 bases and 1 base, in that order; junction bases with no gene match: 9. CDR1 is MGHRA, CDR2 YSYEKL, per germline. CDR3 length equals 19 residues. The CDR3 here is CASSQRLAGRSGNTGELFF. DNA for the CDR3: TGCGCCAGCAGCCAAAGACTAGCGGGACGGAGTGGGAACACCGGGGAGCTGTTTTTT.

The chain employs TRBV7-6 and TRBJ2-7; D uncertain. The CDR3 is made up of 14 amino acids. Trimming pared 2 bases from V and 0 bases from J, leaving 8 bases between. Germline V CDR1 and CDR2: SGHVS, FNYEAQ. CDR3 region: CASSLYESSYEQYF. For the CDR3, the DNA is TGTGCCAGCAGCTTATACGAGAGCTCCTACGAGCAGTACTTC.

This clone was detected once. Germline is not matched at one junction end, which may reflect a read error. The chain carries TRBV5-6 and TRBJ2-5, with D possibly TRBD2 on 5 matching bases. There are 12 residues in the CDR3. Germline V gene data show CDR1 as SGHDT and CDR2 as YYEEEE. This chain's CDR3 is CASSFETKGGDF. In DNA, the CDR3 is TGTGCCAGCAGCTTTGAGACTAAGGGCGGTGACTTC.

The rearrangement links TRBV6-5 to TRBJ1-5; D is unresolved. The CDR3 contains 13 residues. Trimming pared 6 bases from V and 3 bases from J, leaving 9 bases between. Germline CDR1 is MNHEY and CDR2 is SVGAGI. CDR3 protein: CASSPTYNQPQHF. The CDR3 coding sequence is TGTGCCAGCAGCCCGACATACAATCAGCCCCAGCATTTT.

This chain joins TRBV6-2 or TRBV6-3 and TRBJ2-4, with a possible D match to TRBD2 (6 bases). The ends were cut back, 4 bases at V and 0 bases at J, with 13 bases in the middle. The length of the CDR3 is 16 residues. CDR1 MNHEY and CDR2 SVGEGT come from the germline V gene. CDR3 bases: TGTGCCAGCAGTTCCGGCGGGGCCTTAGCCAAAAACATTCAGTACTTC. This gives the protein CASSSGGALAKNIQYF.

The chain is built from TRBV5-1 and TRBJ1-5; the D gene is possibly TRBD1 (5 bases). The V and J ends lost 5 bases and 3 bases respectively, with 15 bases between them. Germline V CDR1 and CDR2: SGHRS, YFSETQ. This CDR3 spans 15 amino acids. CDR3 DNA sequence: TGCGCCAGCAGTCAGGCAGGGAGGCCCAATCAGCCCCAGCATTTT. As protein: CASSQAGRPNQPQHF.

The V call is TRBV5-8, the J call TRBJ1-1, with D hard to call. The germline CDR1 and CDR2 sequences are SGHTS and YDEGEE. This CDR3 is 15 amino acids long. Trimming stripped 2 bases from V and 3 bases from J, with 14 bases between. CDR3 sequence reads: CASSFEGRGYTEAFF. Written as DNA, the CDR3 is TGTGCCAGCAGCTTTGAAGGGAGAGGCTACACTGAAGCTTTCTTT.

The genes are TRBV6-5 and TRBJ2-7; TRBD2 matches 7 bases. CDR1 is MNHEY, CDR2 SVGAGI, per germline. V lost 8 bases to trimming and J lost 0 bases; unmatched junction nucleotides: 10. The CDR3 has 15 residues. CDR3 sequence (DNA): TGTGCCAGCCGACTAGCCGGCATAGGCTCCTACGAGCAGTACTTC. Its protein product is CASRLAGIGSYEQYF.

The chain links TRBV5-4 to TRBJ2-1, with D possibly being TRBD1 (6 bases). V lost 0 bases and J 6 bases, leaving 19 bases between the germline ends. From germline, CDR1 is SGHNT and CDR2 YYREEE (reference sequence). This CDR3 is 17 amino acids long. CDR3 region: CASSLGGGRIAPNEQFF. Here the CDR3 DNA reads TGTGCCAGCAGCTTGGGTGGGGGCAGAATAGCTCCCAATGAGCAGTTCTTC. Full variable domain (remainder filled in from reference TRBV5-4 and TRBJ2-1): ETGVTQSPTHLIKTRGQQVTLRCSSQSGHNTVSWYQQALGQGPQFIFQYYREEENGRGNFPPRFSGLQFPNYSSELNVNALELDDSALYLCASSLGGGRIAPNEQFFGPGTRLTVL.

The chain joins TRBV19 to TRBJ1-2; 8 bases are a match to TRBD1. The CDR3 covers 15 residues. CDR1 and CDR2 (germline): LNHDA, SQIVND (reference sequence). The V and J ends lost 3 bases and 4 bases, in that order; junction bases with no gene match: 7. The CDR3: CASSIEPGTGYGYTF. The CDR3 region has the DNA TGTGCCAGTAGTATTGAGCCTGGGACAGGCTATGGCTACACCTTC.

The CDR3 DNA follows: TGTGCCAGCTCACCCCAAGCAGGGAAGAACACTGAAGCTTTCTTT. Encoded protein: CASSPQAGKNTEAFF. The V and J genes are TRBV18 and TRBJ1-1, with D possibly matching TRBD1 (5 bases). Germline values: CDR1 KGHSH, CDR2 LQKENI. V lost 3 bases to trimming and J lost 1 base, with 12 bases between them. The CDR3 is 15 residues long.

The V and J genes are TRBV5-1 and TRBJ1-4; TRBD1 matches 7 bases. The junction had 5 bases not matched to a gene; V was cut back by 4 bases and J by 5 bases. The CDR3 is made up of 14 amino acids. Germline V gene sequence: CDR1 SGHRS, CDR2 YFSETQ. CDR3 sequence reads: CASSMGQPNEKLFF. The CDR3 DNA follows: TGCGCCAGCAGCATGGGACAGCCGAATGAAAAACTGTTTTTT.

The chain joins TRBV28 to TRBJ1-2; D is ambiguous. CDR1 and CDR2 from the germline V gene are MDHEN and SYDVKM. The CDR3 covers 14 residues. Trimming shortened V by 10 bases and J by 5 bases, and 20 bases separated the two germline ends. CDR3 sequence reads: CATETPGEEYGYTF. Written as DNA, the CDR3 is TGTGCCACCGAGACCCCCGGGGAGGAGTATGGCTACACCTTC.

The J gene is TRBJ1-5, the V gene TRBV19, with D maybe TRBD1 (6 bases). This CDR3 is 14 amino acids long. Deletions cut 3 bases from V and 0 bases from J, with 6 bases between. Looked up from germline, CDR1 is LNHDA and CDR2 is SQIVND (reference sequence). CDR3 sequence: CASSIRGSNQPQHF. CDR3 sequence (DNA): TGTGCCAGTAGTATCAGGGGTAGCAATCAGCCCCAGCATTTT.

As for this clone: The junction departs from the called germline gene at one end, perhaps through a read error. The chain uses TRBV13 and TRBJ2-3; 10 bases line up with TRBD1. The CDR3 covers 15 residues. The germline V gene has CDR1 PRHDT and CDR2 FYEKMQ (reference sequence). The CDR3 region is CASSLGTGAGDTQYF. The CDR3 nucleotides read TGTGCCAGCAGCCTAGGGACAGGGGCGGGAGATACGCAGTATTTT.

This chain joins TRBV6-9 and TRBJ2-7; 8 bases are a match to TRBD1. The CDR3 is 16 amino acids. V lost 2 bases and J lost 3; bases outside the gene matches: 9. CDR1 MNHGY and CDR2 SVAAGI come from the germline V gene. The CDR3 nucleotides are TGTGCCAGCAGTTATAAAGGCCAGGGGACAGGCTACGAGCAGTACGTC. Encoded protein: CASSYKGQGTGYEQYV.

The V and J genes are TRBV10-3 and TRBJ2-1; 11 bases agree with TRBD1. The CDR3 runs to 15 residues. V trimming: 6 bases; J trimming: 6 bases; junction bases outside the gene matches: 7. CDR1 is ENHRY and CDR2 is SYGVKD in the germline V gene. The CDR3 DNA reads as TGTGCCATCAGAAACGGACAGGGGGCAAGCAATGAGCAGTTCTTC. The encoded protein is CAIRNGQGASNEQFF.

This clone came up once. V gene TRBV27 combines with J gene TRBJ2-7; TRBD1 matches at 10 bases. Losses at the gene ends were 4 bases for V and 1 base for J; bases not matched to a gene: 4. The CDR3 sequence is 15 residues long. Germline CDR1 reads MNHEY; CDR2 reads SMNVEV (reference sequence). The chain's CDR3 is CASSSRGQGSYEQYF. CDR3 coding DNA: TGTGCCAGCAGTTCCAGGGGACAGGGGTCCTACGAGCAGTACTTC.